The 9 T cell receptor beta chains below were found in one sample sequenced in a study of OX40 agonist ivuxolimab in advanced cancers. Generated by immunoSEQ multiplex PCR, the TCRdb table keeps only in-frame clones and is missing some. This table has over 150,000 clones, 85% to 95% appearing once. The material sequenced was CD4+ or CD8+ T cells sorted from blood, taken in a trial of the OX40 agonist ivuxolimab. Receptor source: an adult with an advanced solid tumor such as melanoma, head and neck, liver or kidney cancer.

This chain uses TRBV21-1 with TRBJ1-3. TRBV21-1 is marked as a pseudogene. The CDR3 length is 15 residues. CDR3 region: CASSNPGTTGNTIYF. The CDR3 region has the DNA TGTGCCAGCAGCAACCCGGGGACCACTGGAAACACCATATATTTT.

The rearrangement uses TRBV28 and TRBJ1-1; no clear D. Germline values: CDR1 MDHEN, CDR2 SYDVKM. CDR3 length equals 14 residues. Trimming cost V 7 bases and J 7 bases, with 19 bases left between them. The CDR3 nucleotides read TGTGCCAGCAATTCGGCAGCCCGACAAAGTGAAGCTTTCTTT. Amino acid sequence: CASNSAARQSEAFF.

This rearrangement joins TRBV6-5 to TRBJ1-1; 8 nucleotides line up with TRBD1. J was trimmed by 6 bases and V by 4 bases; bases with no gene match: 10. The CDR3 is 15 residues long. The germline V gene encodes CDR1 MNHEY and CDR2 SVGAGI. CDR3 amino acids: CASSSSGQGGAEAFF. CDR3 in DNA: TGTGCCAGCAGTTCCTCCGGACAGGGAGGCGCTGAAGCTTTCTTT.

The rearrangement links TRBV4-3 to TRBJ2-3, with a weak D call TRBD2 (7 bases). The V end was cut by 1 base, the J end by 4 bases, with 15 bases between. This CDR3 has 16 amino acids. Germline assignment: CDR1 LGHNA and CDR2 YSLEER. The CDR3 bases are TGCGCCAGCAGCCAAGCTCCTGGGGGGGCGTCAGATACGCAGTATTTT. Residues: CASSQAPGGASDTQYF.

The chain has TRBV5-1 and TRBJ2-5; 7 bases are a match to TRBD1. Germline V lookup: CDR1 SGHRS, CDR2 YFSETQ. CDR3 length: 13 residues. Unmatched junction bases numbered 5, after V lost 5 bases and J lost 4 bases. CDR3 coding DNA: TGCGCCAGCAGTAAGGGGGCCGGAGAGACCCAGTACTTC. It is translated as CASSKGAGETQYF.

This chain joins TRBV7-2 and TRBJ1-4; tentatively, D is TRBD1 (6 bases). CDR1 and CDR2 from the germline V gene are SGHTA and FQGNSA. V lost 8 bases and J lost 6, with 10 bases in between. The length of the CDR3 is 12 residues. The CDR3: CASAGADEKLFF. In DNA, the CDR3 is TGTGCCAGCGCGGGGGCAGATGAAAAACTGTTTTTT.

The gene calls are TRBV6-6 and TRBJ2-5; D uncertain. V was trimmed by 5 bases and J by 4 bases, leaving 8 bases between them. The V gene's germline CDR1 is MNHNY and CDR2 SVGAGI (reference sequence). The CDR3 totals 12 residues. CDR3 in amino acids: CASSPGSETQYF. CDR3 nucleotides: TGTGCCAGCAGTCCAGGTTCAGAGACCCAGTACTTC.

This chain joins TRBV9 and TRBJ2-3, with D hard to call. V lost 5 bases to trimming and J lost 2 bases, with 9 bases between them. Germline CDR1 and CDR2: SGDLS and YYNGEE. The CDR3 covers 13 residues. The DNA for the CDR3 is TGTGCCAGCAGTCTAAGCCCCACAGATACGCAGTATTTT. It yields the protein CASSLSPTDTQYF.

The J gene is TRBJ2-7, the V gene TRBV27; the match to TRBD2 covers 14 bases. The J segment lost 2 bases and the V segment lost 7 bases, leaving 10 bases of the junction unmatched. This CDR3 comprises 17 residues. Germline values: CDR1 MNHEY, CDR2 SMNVEV (reference sequence). CDR3 nucleotide sequence: TGTGCCAGCACCTGGACTAGCGGGAGGCCCACACCCTACGAGCAGTACTTC. Its protein is CASTWTSGRPTPYEQYF.